These T cell receptor beta chains were read from a single sample in a study of T cells in localized non-small cell lung cancer. TCRdb's copy holds only in-frame clones and misses some; the assay was immunoSEQ multiplex PCR. The sample consists of about 750 clones, about 22% of them appearing once. Sequencing was performed on normal lung tissue next to the tumor, taken before any cancer treatment. The source of these receptors is a female donor over 55 with stage I lung adenocarcinoma. CDR3s include the opening cysteine and the closing phenylalanine or tryptophan. Each record gives: CDR3 DNA, CDR3 protein, D gene, J gene, clone size, CDR3 length, V gene. The D gene is left open where the match is weak. Clone size is shown for a subset of rows, as once, few, many or a class of expanded clone.

DNA: TGTGCCAGCAGTCCCGGGACAGGCTCTGGAAACACCATATATTTT
CDR3: CASSPGTGSGNTIYF
D: TRBD1
J: TRBJ1-3
size: few
length: 15
V: TRBV28

DNA: TGCAGCGTTGATGGGGGGCAGGGTGAAGGGGCGGGAAACACCATATATTTT
CDR3: CSVDGGQGEGAGNTIYF
D: .
J: TRBJ1-3
size: few
length: 17
V: TRBV29-1

DNA: TGTGCCAGCAGCTTAGACGGGGCGACAGGGGGCTACGAGCAGTACTTC
CDR3: CASSLDGATGGYEQYF
D: TRBD1
J: TRBJ2-7
size: .
length: 16
V: TRBV11-3

DNA: TGTGCCAGCAGCCTCGAGGTAGCGGGGGGGCGAGAGACCCAGTACTTC
CDR3: CASSLEVAGGRETQYF
D: TRBD2
J: TRBJ2-5
size: medium-sized
length: 16
V: TRBV11-3

DNA: TGTGCCAGCGGCTTTAAGGGGGACGGAAAAGAGACCCAGTACTTC
CDR3: CASGFKGDGKETQYF
D: .
J: TRBJ2-5
size: few
length: 15
V: TRBV6-8

DNA: TGCGCCAGCAGCTTGGATGAGGCGGGGCAAGAGACCCAGTACTTC
CDR3: CASSLDEAGQETQYF
D: .
J: TRBJ2-5
size: .
length: 15
V: TRBV5-1

DNA: TGTGCCAGCAGCTTACCCGGACTAGCGGGGACCTACGAGCAGTACTTC
CDR3: CASSLPGLAGTYEQYF
D: TRBD2
J: TRBJ2-7
size: .
length: 16
V: TRBV11-3

DNA: TGTGCCAGCAGCTTAGATGGCGGGAGGGCTCGCAATGAGCAGTTCTTC
CDR3: CASSLDGGRARNEQFF
D: TRBD2
J: TRBJ2-1
size: medium-sized
length: 16
V: TRBV11-3

DNA: TGTGCCAGCAGTACAGGGAATGGAGATACGCAGTATTTT
CDR3: CASSTGNGDTQYF
D: .
J: TRBJ2-3
size: few
length: 13
V: TRBV6-8

DNA: TGTGCCCAAGCGGGGGCGCGGCACAATGAGCAGTTCTTC
CDR3: CAQAGARHNEQFF
D: TRBD2
J: TRBJ2-1
size: large
length: 13
V: TRBV12-5

DNA: TGTGCCAGTAGTATTACACCGTCTGGGGCCAACGTCCTGACTTTC
CDR3: CASSITPSGANVLTF
D: .
J: TRBJ2-6
size: few
length: 15
V: TRBV19

DNA: TGTGCCAGCACTCAGGGGGGGGGAGATACGCAGTATTTT
CDR3: CASTQGGGDTQYF
D: .
J: TRBJ2-3
size: .
length: 13
V: TRBV6-8

DNA: TGTGCCATCAGTGCCGGGGGGCCGGACACCGGGGAGCTGTTTTTT
CDR3: CAISAGGPDTGELFF
D: .
J: TRBJ2-2
size: few
length: 15
V: TRBV6-8

DNA: TGTGCCAGCAGCTTGGGACAGCTTGGGGGGACCCAGTACTTC
CDR3: CASSLGQLGGTQYF
D: TRBD1
J: TRBJ2-5
size: .
length: 14
V: TRBV11-3

DNA: TGTGCCAGCAGTTTAACAGGGTTCTATGGCTACACCTTC
CDR3: CASSLTGFYGYTF
D: .
J: TRBJ1-2
size: few
length: 13
V: TRBV28

DNA: TGTGCCAGCAGTGAACCGGGACAGGGGAACACAGATACGCAGTATTTT
CDR3: CASSEPGQGNTDTQYF
D: TRBD1
J: TRBJ2-3
size: few
length: 16
V: TRBV28

DNA: TGTGCCAGCAGCGTAGCTCGGGAGAATTCACCCCTCCACTTT
CDR3: CASSVARENSPLHF
D: .
J: TRBJ1-6
size: few
length: 14
V: TRBV9

DNA: TGCGCCAGCAGCCCGGGACTAGCGGGGATTAGCACAGATACGCAGTATTTT
CDR3: CASSPGLAGISTDTQYF
D: TRBD2
J: TRBJ2-3
size: .
length: 17
V: TRBV5-1

DNA: TGTGCCAGTATCAAACAGGGCGGGTATGGCTACACCTTC
CDR3: CASIKQGGYGYTF
D: .
J: TRBJ1-2
size: .
length: 13
V: TRBV19

DNA: TGTGCCAGCAGGGGACTCTCCCGATTTCAGTACTTC
CDR3: CASRGLSRFQYF
D: .
J: TRBJ2-4
size: .
length: 12
V: TRBV6-8

DNA: TGTGCCAGCAGCTCATCAGGGGCACAGTCACCCCTCCACTTT
CDR3: CASSSSGAQSPLHF
D: .
J: TRBJ1-6
size: large
length: 14
V: TRBV11-3

DNA: TGTGCCAGCTCACCACCCCGCGGCTCGAACACCGGGGAGCTGTTTTTT
CDR3: CASSPPRGSNTGELFF
D: .
J: TRBJ2-2
size: .
length: 16
V: TRBV18

DNA: TGCGCCAGCAGTGATTCGGCCAGACTAGGTGTCGAGCAGTACTTC
CDR3: CASSDSARLGVEQYF
D: .
J: TRBJ2-7
size: .
length: 15
V: TRBV10-2

DNA: TGTGCCAGCAGTGACAGACGGACAGGCGCTACTGAAAAACTGTTTTTT
CDR3: CASSDRRTGATEKLFF
D: TRBD1
J: TRBJ1-4
size: .
length: 16
V: TRBV6-8

DNA: TGTGCCATCGACGAGGCTAGGACTAGAAGTACAGATACGCAGTATTTT
CDR3: CAIDEARTRSTDTQYF
D: TRBD2
J: TRBJ2-3
size: few
length: 16
V: TRBV6-8

DNA: TGTGCCAGCTCACCAAAAGGAGACTACGAGCAGTACTTC
CDR3: CASSPKGDYEQYF
D: .
J: TRBJ2-7
size: .
length: 13
V: TRBV18

DNA: TGTGCCAGCAGCTTGGGCAGGGAGGCAGATACGCAGTATTTT
CDR3: CASSLGREADTQYF
D: .
J: TRBJ2-3
size: few
length: 14
V: TRBV11-3

DNA: TGTGCCAGCAGTTCCTCGGACCGACAGGGGGCGGCCTATGGCTACACCTTC
CDR3: CASSSSDRQGAAYGYTF
D: TRBD1
J: TRBJ1-2
size: few
length: 17
V: TRBV28

DNA: TGTGCCAGCAGTGATACCCGGGACACGAACACCGGGGAGCTGTTTTTT
CDR3: CASSDTRDTNTGELFF
D: .
J: TRBJ2-2
size: large
length: 16
V: TRBV6-8

DNA: TGTGCCAGTGGGAACGGGGGACAGGGGTCCTACGAGCAGTACTTC
CDR3: CASGNGGQGSYEQYF
D: TRBD1
J: TRBJ2-7
size: .
length: 15
V: TRBV19

DNA: TGTGCCAGTAGTCCCCAAGGGGTAAGCCTCTCCTACGAGCAGTACTTC
CDR3: CASSPQGVSLSYEQYF
D: .
J: TRBJ2-7
size: .
length: 16
V: TRBV19

DNA: TGTGCCAGCAGCTCCCTGATACCGGGACAGAGCACAGATACGCAGTATTTT
CDR3: CASSSLIPGQSTDTQYF
D: TRBD1
J: TRBJ2-3
size: few
length: 17
V: TRBV11-3

DNA: TGCGCCAGCAGCCAAGGACAGGGAGGCGAAAAACTGTTTTTT
CDR3: CASSQGQGGEKLFF
D: TRBD1
J: TRBJ1-4
size: few
length: 14
V: TRBV4-1

DNA: TGTGCCATCAGGGGACAGGGCGAAGAGACCCAGTACTTC
CDR3: CAIRGQGEETQYF
D: TRBD1
J: TRBJ2-5
size: few
length: 13
V: TRBV6-8

DNA: TGTGCCAGCAGCTTAGGTTCCGGGGTTAACTACGAGCAGTACTTC
CDR3: CASSLGSGVNYEQYF
D: .
J: TRBJ2-7
size: .
length: 15
V: TRBV11-3

DNA: TGTGCCAGCGGGGACAGGCGCAACACCGGGGAGCTGTTTTTT
CDR3: CASGDRRNTGELFF
D: TRBD1
J: TRBJ2-2
size: .
length: 14
V: TRBV6-8

DNA: TGTGCCAGCAGCTTAGGAGGGGCGGACAGCCCCTACGAGCAGTACTTC
CDR3: CASSLGGADSPYEQYF
D: .
J: TRBJ2-7
size: few
length: 16
V: TRBV11-3

DNA: TGTGCCAGCAGTTGGGGGACAGGGGCAGCCTACGAGCAGTACTTC
CDR3: CASSWGTGAAYEQYF
D: TRBD1
J: TRBJ2-7
size: few
length: 15
V: TRBV6-8

DNA: TGCGCCAGCACTTCCGGAGGAGGTCCTCTCGAGCAGTACTTC
CDR3: CASTSGGGPLEQYF
D: .
J: TRBJ2-7
size: few
length: 14
V: TRBV10-2

DNA: TGTGCCAGCAGCACGAGGGACGGTCGGAGCTCCTATAATTCACCCCTCCACTTT
CDR3: CASSTRDGRSSYNSPLHF
D: .
J: TRBJ1-6
size: few
length: 18
V: TRBV11-3

DNA: TGTGCCAGTAGTATGCTCCTCAGGGGCGCTGGCTATGGCTACACCTTC
CDR3: CASSMLLRGAGYGYTF
D: .
J: TRBJ1-2
size: .
length: 16
V: TRBV19

DNA: TGTGCCAGCAGGCCTCACCCGGGGACAAACACTGAAGCTTTCTTT
CDR3: CASRPHPGTNTEAFF
D: .
J: TRBJ1-1
size: .
length: 15
V: TRBV11-3

DNA: TGTGCCAGCAGCCAGGATAGACTAGCGGGGGGTTCGGGGCAGTACTTC
CDR3: CASSQDRLAGGSGQYF
D: TRBD2
J: TRBJ2-7
size: medium-sized
length: 16
V: TRBV11-3

DNA: TGCGCCAGCAGCCAAGAATTAGCGGGGGAAACCGGGGAGCTGTTTTTT
CDR3: CASSQELAGETGELFF
D: TRBD2
J: TRBJ2-2
size: few
length: 16
V: TRBV23-1

DNA: TGTGCCAGCAGCCCACAGGGGGCGAGGACTGAAGCTTTCTTT
CDR3: CASSPQGARTEAFF
D: TRBD1
J: TRBJ1-1
size: .
length: 14
V: TRBV6-8

DNA: TGTGCCAGCAGTTATCTAGGCAGGGGTAATGAGCAGTTCTTC
CDR3: CASSYLGRGNEQFF
D: .
J: TRBJ2-1
size: few
length: 14
V: TRBV6-8

DNA: TGTGCCAGCAGCGACCCGGGACAGTTCTCCTACGAGCAGTACTTC
CDR3: CASSDPGQFSYEQYF
D: TRBD1
J: TRBJ2-7
size: few
length: 15
V: TRBV11-3

DNA: TGCGCCAGCAGCCGGCGGGAGGACAGGTCCTACGAGCAGTACTTC
CDR3: CASSRREDRSYEQYF
D: .
J: TRBJ2-7
size: .
length: 15
V: TRBV5-1

DNA: TGTGCCAGCTCACTGACCCACGCCGCGGTCAGGGGGAACACTGAAGCTTTCTTT
CDR3: CASSLTHAAVRGNTEAFF
D: .
J: TRBJ1-1
size: few
length: 18
V: TRBV18

DNA: TGCGCCAGCAGCCAAGATCTAGCGGGGACGTGGGGGCAGTTCTTC
CDR3: CASSQDLAGTWGQFF
D: TRBD2
J: TRBJ2-1
size: few
length: 15
V: TRBV23-1